The 3 T cell receptor beta chains below come from one sample, sequenced in a study of CD8 T cells in ankylosing spondylitis. Regarding the study as a whole: Seemingly characteristic of ankylosing spondylitis blood was a TCR beta motif consisting of 7 or 8 highly homologous variants.

Their antigens are not known. TCRdb re-called the 5' RACE reads through MiXCR, storing one row per CDR3 protein. The sample includes approximately 400,000 distinct CDR3 sequences, roughly 17% of them seen just once. Sequenced material: blood, either unsorted or a sorted T cell fraction (not recorded which). The receptor set was obtained from a male donor with ankylosing spondylitis.

This clonotype was observed at least ten times. CDR3 in DNA: TGTGCCAGCAGTGAGAGAGGGACTGAAGCTTTCTTT. This codes for CASSERGTEAFF. The chain couples TRBV6-1 to TRBJ1-1; D uncertain. Trimming pared 3 bases from V and 5 bases from J, leaving 7 bases between. The CDR3 is 12 residues long. CDR1 is MNHNS and CDR2 is SASEGT in the germline V gene.

The chain has TRBV29-1 and TRBJ1-1, with D tentatively TRBD1 (5 bases). Germline CDR1 and CDR2: SQVTM and ANQGSEA. This CDR3 contains 11 residues. V was cut by 0 bases and J by 12 bases, with 11 bases left in between. The CDR3 DNA sequence: TGCAGCGTTGAAGATGGGAGGGGCCCTTTCTTT. It codes for CSVEDGRGPFF.

In its sample, this clonotype was seen a few times. The DNA of the CDR3 is TGTGCCAGCAGTCCCGACAGGGGAGAACACGAGCAGTACTTC. Translating it yields CASSPDRGEHEQYF. This chain connects TRBV2 to TRBJ2-7; 8 bases match TRBD1. The CDR3 covers 14 residues. V dropped 5 bases and J dropped 5; count of bases not matched to a gene: 8. Germline loops: CDR1 SNHLY, CDR2 FYNNEI. Filled out from reference TRBV2 and TRBJ2-7, the complete variable domain reads EPEVTQTPSHQVTQMGQEVILRCVPISNHLYFYWYRQILGQKVEFLVSFYNNEISEKSEIFDDQFSVERPDGSNFTLKIRSTKLEDSAMYFCASSPDRGEHEQYFGPGTRLTVT.